This T cell receptor (beta chain) was identified during a study of blood T cell repertoires in COVID-19 (dated by TCRdb to 2020 to 2021). Describing the broader study: Samples covering the acute and convalescent phases of COVID-19 were provided by collaborators in the United States, Italy and Spain. The repertoires were released in a freely available public database intended as a resource for research on the immune response to SARS-CoV-2. Samples were obtained from the ongoing ImmuneRACE study (first 160 participants) and from about 1,300 subjects provided by 6 global collaborators. The sample metadata nearly always contained a de-identified subject ID, COVID-19 status, age in years and sex. Subjects who had been exposed to COVID-19, were actively infected with it, or had recovered from it provided the deeply sampled blood TCRbeta repertoires that made up the dataset. The material from the prospective study consisted of cDNA or gDNA derived from T cells, B-cell-depleted T cells, or PBMCs. HLA class I and class II types, where available, came from metadata supplied by the sample provider rather than from assay-based typing.

V was cut back by 5 bases and J by 2 bases, leaving a gap of 9 bases between them. CDR1 and CDR2, per the germline V gene, are LGHNT and FRNRAP. The CDR3 goes from the cysteine to the phenylalanine over 14 residues. The DNA shown is the 42-base CDR3, in frame from base 1. TCRbeta CDR3 regions were amplified from genomic DNA using the immunoSEQ Assay, a bias-controlled multiplex PCR. The authors' pipeline ran thus. The number of nucleated cells in each sample was estimated from the amplification of reference gene primers within the assay. To quantify the absolute abundance of each unique TCRbeta CDR3 rearrangement, sequence reads were collapsed and filtered. Productive Simpson clonality was computed per sample as the square root of Simpson's diversity index over productive rearrangements. TCRdb mirrors the immuneACCESS table, restricted to in-frame sequences. Some clones are absent from its copies; in checked studies, under half trace to an unresolved V gene, and the reason for the others is unknown. V, J and clone size were drawn from that table, and D and trimming were deduced from the DNA. The sample contains approximately 350,000 clones, about nine tenths of them found a single time. About 7% of the sample lies in the top ten.

One collaborating source in Seattle enrolled patients during active infection and followed them longitudinally through the course of disease. Whole blood was collected in K2EDTA tubes by collaborating institutions according to the institutions' own protocols. For TCRbeta analysis, collaborator samples were shipped as frozen whole blood, as isolated PBMCs, or as DNA extracted from either sample type. Here is what the overall study found, with its caveats: The amount of clinical and demographic metadata varied by source and participant and was provided uncurated.

A note on this clone: Its antigen target is currently unknown. No base quality information exists; no much larger clone differs at one position.

The sequence links TRBV12-5 to TRBJ2-2, and perhaps TRBD2 as D gene, on 7 matching bases. The TCR comes from a woman in her 70s with COVID-19, enrolled during active disease. The sequencing input was peripheral blood. At the DNA level, the sequence is TGTGCTAGTGGTCGGGGGGCAAACACCGGGGAGCTGTTTTTT. It translates to CASGRGANTGELFF.